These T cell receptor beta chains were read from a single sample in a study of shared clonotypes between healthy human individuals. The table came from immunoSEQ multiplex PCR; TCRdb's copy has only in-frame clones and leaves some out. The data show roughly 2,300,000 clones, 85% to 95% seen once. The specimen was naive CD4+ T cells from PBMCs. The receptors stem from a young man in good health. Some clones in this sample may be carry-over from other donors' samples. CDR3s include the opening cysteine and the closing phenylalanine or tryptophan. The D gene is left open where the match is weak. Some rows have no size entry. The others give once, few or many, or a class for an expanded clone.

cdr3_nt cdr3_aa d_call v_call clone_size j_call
TGTGCCAGCAGCCGTAGACTAGCAAGTAGCACAGATACGCAGTATTTT CASSRRLASSTDTQYF TRBD2 TRBV14 once TRBJ2-3
TGTGCCAGCAGTTCCCTAGCGGGAGCTGACGAGCAGTACTTC CASSSLAGADEQYF TRBD2 TRBV27 - TRBJ2-7
TGTGCCAGCAAATTTCGGGGGGACTCCTACGAGCAGTACTTC CASKFRGDSYEQYF TRBD2 TRBV6-6 - TRBJ2-7
TGTGCCAGCAGTCCCCTTTTGGTACTATCAACCTACGAGCAGTACTTC CASSPLLVLSTYEQYF - TRBV28 - TRBJ2-7
TGTGCCACCAGCAGAGAAGCGGGGGGCTCCTACAATGAGCAGTTCTTC CATSREAGGSYNEQFF TRBD2 TRBV15 - TRBJ2-1
TGTGCCAGCAGCTTATCTAGCGGCCGCTCCTACAATGAGCAGTTCTTC CASSLSSGRSYNEQFF TRBD2 TRBV7-9 - TRBJ2-1
TGTGCCAGCAGCTACCCCCAGGGAGAGACCCAGTACTTC CASSYPQGETQYF - TRBV13 - TRBJ2-5
TGTGCCAGCAGCTCACCAAACCTCTACGAGCAGTACTTC CASSSPNLYEQYF - TRBV7-2 - TRBJ2-7
TGTGCCAGCAGCTCCCGGGACAGGGGTTTGGCTTTCTTT CASSSRDRGLAFF TRBD1 TRBV11-2 - TRBJ1-1
TGTGCCACCGCAATCGGGGCGGACAATGAGCAGTTCTTC CATAIGADNEQFF - TRBV7-8 - TRBJ2-1
TGTGCCACCCTTCAAGCGGGAGGGCTTCGGGACGAGCAGTACTTC CATLQAGGLRDEQYF TRBD2 TRBV5-4 - TRBJ2-7
TGCGCCAGCAGCTTGGTGGGGGGGGAGACCCAGTACTTC CASSLVGGETQYF TRBD2 TRBV5-1 - TRBJ2-5
TGTGCCAGCAGTGAAGGGGCAACACGGGATCAGCCCCAGCATTTT CASSEGATRDQPQHF - TRBV2 - TRBJ1-5
TGTGCCAGCAGTTACTCGATCGACCGAGGCTACACCTTC CASSYSIDRGYTF - TRBV6-5 - TRBJ1-2
TGTGCCAGCAGTTTAGGTTTAATAGGTGGGCCGTACAATGAGCAGTTCTTC CASSLGLIGGPYNEQFF - TRBV28 - TRBJ2-1
TGTGCCTGGAAAACCGGGCTGCTGGACACTGAAGCTTTCTTT CAWKTGLLDTEAFF - TRBV30 few TRBJ1-1
TGTGCCAGCAGCTTAGCGACGCCCTTGGGAGGGTACGAGCAGTACTTC CASSLATPLGGYEQYF TRBD2 TRBV7-6 - TRBJ2-7
TGTGCCAGAAGCAAGTCGGGGACAGGGTGCCTTAGAATCCTATCCTACGAGCAGTACTTC CARSKSGTGCLRILSYEQYF TRBD1 TRBV5-3 - TRBJ2-7
TGTGCCAGCAGTTACTCTCGGGACGTCCAAACTTTCTTT CASSYSRDVQTFF - TRBV6-5 - TRBJ1-1
TGTGCCAGCAGCAGTGGGACAGATACGCAGTATTTT CASSSGTDTQYF - TRBV25-1 - TRBJ2-3
TGTGCCAGCAGCTTGGGAGGGAGTATTTCCTACGAGCAGTACTTC CASSLGGSISYEQYF - TRBV5-4 - TRBJ2-7
TGTGCCAGCTCCAGGTGGAGGGAGGGCGAGCAGTACTTC CASSRWREGEQYF TRBD2 TRBV5-5 few TRBJ2-7
TGTGCCAGCAGCTCCTCCCGGGGAGGGGAGACCCAGTACTTC CASSSSRGGETQYF TRBD2 TRBV7-7 once TRBJ2-5
TGTGCCAGCTCACCACTAACTAGGGACAGCGTCAATGAGCAGTTCTTC CASSPLTRDSVNEQFF TRBD1 TRBV18 once TRBJ2-1
TGCGCCAGCAGTGACGGACTAGGGGTTAAGGCCCGAGGCAATGAGCAGTTCTTC CASSDGLGVKARGNEQFF TRBD2 TRBV10-1 - TRBJ2-1
TGCGCCAGCAGCGCCGGGACAGGGGGTGAAAAACTGTTTTTT CASSAGTGGEKLFF TRBD1 TRBV5-1 - TRBJ1-4
TGTGCCAGCAGGCTGGGGCACGGAAACACCATATATTTT CASRLGHGNTIYF - TRBV28 - TRBJ1-3
TGTGCCACCAGCAGGGAGGGGCAGGGCTGGGGAGAGACCCAGTACTTC CATSREGQGWGETQYF - TRBV15 once TRBJ2-5
TGTGCCAGCAGCTTGGATCTCGGCTACACCTTC CASSLDLGYTF - TRBV5-4 - TRBJ1-2
TGCGCCAGCAGCCAAGTCCCGTTTACTAGCGGGAGGGCCTATGAGCAGTTCTTC CASSQVPFTSGRAYEQFF TRBD2 TRBV4-3 once TRBJ2-1
TGCAGCGTTGACAGGGACAGGGGCAATGAGCAGTTCTTC CSVDRDRGNEQFF TRBD1 TRBV29-1 - TRBJ2-1
TGCGCCAGCAGCTTGGGACAGAATAGCAATCAGCCCCAGCATTTT CASSLGQNSNQPQHF - TRBV5-1 - TRBJ1-5
TGTGCCAGTAGGGGAAACAGACGGGACATCCTCAGGGAGCTGTTTTTT CASRGNRRDILRELFF - TRBV19 - TRBJ2-2
TGTGCCAGTAGTATAGATCCCCCGACAGGTCAGCCCCAGCATTTT CASSIDPPTGQPQHF - TRBV19 - TRBJ1-5
TGTGCCAGCAACCGACAGGAGACAAACACTGAAGCTTTCTTT CASNRQETNTEAFF - TRBV13 - TRBJ1-1
TGTGCCAGCAGCCAAAGACTAGCGGGAGCCACCGGGGAGCTGTTTTTT CASSQRLAGATGELFF TRBD2 TRBV13 - TRBJ2-2
TGTGCCAGCAGCTTAGGGTGGATTCCGGGCAACCAAGAGACCCAGTACTTC CASSLGWIPGNQETQYF - TRBV7-8 - TRBJ2-5
TGCGCCAGCAGCTTGTCTAGCCCCCAAGGTGTCGGGGAGCTGTTTTTT CASSLSSPQGVGELFF - TRBV5-1 - TRBJ2-2
TGTGCCAGCAGCCACGACCCAGCCCCCGGGGAGCTGTTTTTT CASSHDPAPGELFF - TRBV7-3 - TRBJ2-2